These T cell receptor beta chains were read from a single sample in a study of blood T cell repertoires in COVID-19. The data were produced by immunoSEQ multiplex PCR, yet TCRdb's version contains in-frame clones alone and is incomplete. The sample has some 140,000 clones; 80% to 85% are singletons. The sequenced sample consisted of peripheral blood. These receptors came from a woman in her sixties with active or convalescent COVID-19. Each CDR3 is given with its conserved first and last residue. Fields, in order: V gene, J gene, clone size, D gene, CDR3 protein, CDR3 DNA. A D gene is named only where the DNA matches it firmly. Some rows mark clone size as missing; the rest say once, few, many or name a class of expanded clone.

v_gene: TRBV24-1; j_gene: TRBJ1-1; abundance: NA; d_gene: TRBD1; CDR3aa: CAPRTGENTEAFF; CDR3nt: TGTGCCCCGCGGACAGGGGAAAACACTGAAGCTTTCTTT
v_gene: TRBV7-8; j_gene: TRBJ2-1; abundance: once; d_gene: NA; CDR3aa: CASSLELQRLYNEQFF; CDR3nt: TGTGCCAGCAGCTTAGAGTTACAGCGGCTCTACAATGAGCAGTTCTTC
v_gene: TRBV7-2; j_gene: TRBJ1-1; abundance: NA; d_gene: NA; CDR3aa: CASSRTGFEAFF; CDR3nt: TGTGCCAGCAGCAGAACAGGGTTTGAAGCTTTCTTT
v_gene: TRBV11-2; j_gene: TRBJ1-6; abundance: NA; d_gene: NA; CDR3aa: CASSLADINNSPLHF; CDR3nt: TGTGCCAGCAGCTTAGCGGACATAAATAATTCACCCCTCCACTTT
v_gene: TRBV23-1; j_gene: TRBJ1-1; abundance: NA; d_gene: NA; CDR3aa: CASSQWDLNTEAFF; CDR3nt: TGCGCCAGCAGTCAATGGGACTTGAACACTGAAGCTTTCTTT
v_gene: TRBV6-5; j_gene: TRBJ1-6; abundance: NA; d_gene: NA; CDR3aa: CASSYLARNSPLHF; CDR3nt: TGTGCCAGCAGTTACTTGGCAAGAAATTCACCCCTCCACTTT
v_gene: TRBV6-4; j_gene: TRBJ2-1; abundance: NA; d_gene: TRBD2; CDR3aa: CASRPLTSGSYNEQFF; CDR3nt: TGTGCCAGCCGCCCTCTTACTAGCGGGAGCTACAATGAGCAGTTCTTC
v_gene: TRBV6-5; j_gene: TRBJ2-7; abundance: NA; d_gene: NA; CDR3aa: CASTMTGYEQYF; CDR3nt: TGTGCCAGCACCATGACAGGCTACGAGCAGTACTTC
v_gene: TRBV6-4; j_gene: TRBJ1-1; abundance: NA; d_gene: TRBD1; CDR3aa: CASSGQGDTEAFF; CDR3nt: TGTGCCAGCAGTGGACAGGGCGACACTGAAGCTTTCTTT
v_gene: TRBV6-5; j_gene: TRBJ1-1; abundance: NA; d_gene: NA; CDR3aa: CAAAGVPNTEAFF; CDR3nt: TGTGCCGCGGCAGGGGTCCCCAACACTGAAGCTTTCTTT
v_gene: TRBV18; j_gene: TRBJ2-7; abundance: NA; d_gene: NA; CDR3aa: CASSPTETVLSDEQYF; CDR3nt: TGTGCCAGCTCACCGACTGAGACAGTCCTTTCGGACGAGCAGTACTTC
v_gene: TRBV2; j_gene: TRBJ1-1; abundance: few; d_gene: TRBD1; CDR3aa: CAPRQGADTEAFF; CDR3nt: TGTGCCCCCCGACAGGGGGCGGACACTGAAGCTTTCTTT
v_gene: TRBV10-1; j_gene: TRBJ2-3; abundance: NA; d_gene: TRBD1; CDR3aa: CASSDAPKTGLSTDTQYF; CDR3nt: TGCGCCAGCAGTGACGCTCCTAAGACAGGGTTAAGCACAGATACGCAGTATTTT
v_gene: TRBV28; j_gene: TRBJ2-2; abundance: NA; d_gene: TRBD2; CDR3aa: CASSNQGGPNTGELFF; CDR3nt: TGTGCCAGCAGCAATCAGGGAGGGCCGAACACCGGGGAGCTGTTTTTT
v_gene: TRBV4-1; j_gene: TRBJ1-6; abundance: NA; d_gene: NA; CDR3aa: CASSQGGGPYNSPLHF; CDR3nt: TGCGCCAGCAGCCAAGGGGGGGGTCCTTATAATTCACCCCTCCACTTT
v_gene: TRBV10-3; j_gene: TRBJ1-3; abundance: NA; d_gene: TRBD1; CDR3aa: CAISESPWTGASSGNTIYF; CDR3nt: TGTGCCATCAGTGAGTCACCTTGGACAGGGGCGAGCTCTGGAAACACCATATATTTT
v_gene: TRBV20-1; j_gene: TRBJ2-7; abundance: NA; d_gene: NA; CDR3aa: CSASPPVGVTYEQYF; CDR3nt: TGCAGTGCTAGTCCCCCCGTCGGGGTAACGTACGAGCAGTACTTC
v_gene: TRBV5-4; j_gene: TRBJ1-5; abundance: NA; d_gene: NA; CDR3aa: CASSLLPTGNQPQHF; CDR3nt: TGTGCCAGCAGCTTGCTGCCAACGGGCAATCAGCCCCAGCATTTT
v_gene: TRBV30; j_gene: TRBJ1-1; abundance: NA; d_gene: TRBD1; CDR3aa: CAWSVRDRGESEAFF; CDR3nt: TGTGCCTGGAGTGTCAGGGACAGGGGGGAGTCTGAAGCTTTCTTT
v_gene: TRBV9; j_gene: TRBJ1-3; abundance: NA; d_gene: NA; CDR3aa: CASSVGRDSGNTIYF; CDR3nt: TGTGCCAGCAGCGTCGGACGGGACTCTGGAAACACCATATATTTT
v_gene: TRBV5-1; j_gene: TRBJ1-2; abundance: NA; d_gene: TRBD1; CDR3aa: CASSLGQGTGYTF; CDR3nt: TGCGCCAGCAGCTTGGGACAGGGAACGGGCTACACCTTC
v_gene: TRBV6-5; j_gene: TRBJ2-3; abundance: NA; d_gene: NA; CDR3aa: CASSYYRGTDTQYF; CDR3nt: TGTGCCAGCAGTTACTACAGGGGCACAGATACGCAGTATTTT